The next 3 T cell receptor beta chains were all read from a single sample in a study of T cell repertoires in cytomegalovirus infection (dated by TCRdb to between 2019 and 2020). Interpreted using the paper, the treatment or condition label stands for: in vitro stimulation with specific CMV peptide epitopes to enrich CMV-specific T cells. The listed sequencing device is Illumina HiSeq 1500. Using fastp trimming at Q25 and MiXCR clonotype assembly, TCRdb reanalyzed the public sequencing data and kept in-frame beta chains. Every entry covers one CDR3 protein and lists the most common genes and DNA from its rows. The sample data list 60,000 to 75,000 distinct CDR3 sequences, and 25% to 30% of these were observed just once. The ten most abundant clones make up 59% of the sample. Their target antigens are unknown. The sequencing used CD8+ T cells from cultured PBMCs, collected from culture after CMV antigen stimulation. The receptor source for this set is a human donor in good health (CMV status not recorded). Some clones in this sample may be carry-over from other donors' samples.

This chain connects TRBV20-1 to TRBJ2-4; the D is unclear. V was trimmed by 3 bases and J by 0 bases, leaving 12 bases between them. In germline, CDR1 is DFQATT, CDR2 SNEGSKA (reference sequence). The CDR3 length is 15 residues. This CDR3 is CSARSYDLAKNIQYF. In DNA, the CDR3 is TGCAGTGCTAGGTCCTATGATCTAGCCAAAAACATTCAGTACTTC.

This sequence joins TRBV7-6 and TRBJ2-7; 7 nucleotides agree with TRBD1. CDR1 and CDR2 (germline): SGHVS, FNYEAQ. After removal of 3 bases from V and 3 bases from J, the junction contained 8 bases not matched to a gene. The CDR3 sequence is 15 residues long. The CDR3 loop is CASSLKGANYYEQYF. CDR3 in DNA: TGTGCCAGCAGCTTGAAGGGGGCGAACTACTACGAGCAGTACTTC.

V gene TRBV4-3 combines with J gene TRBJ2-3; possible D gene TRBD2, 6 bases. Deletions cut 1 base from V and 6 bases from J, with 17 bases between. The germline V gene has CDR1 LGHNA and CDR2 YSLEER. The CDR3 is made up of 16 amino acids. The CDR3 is CASSQVAGWREDTQYF. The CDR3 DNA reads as TGCGCCAGCAGCCAAGTAGCAGGGTGGAGGGAGGATACGCAGTATTTT.